This T cell receptor (beta chain) was sequenced in a study of T cells in Graves' hyperthyroidism and ophthalmopathy. It was RNA transcripts that yielded the amplified TCR beta CDR3 regions. First-round RT-PCR targeting the TCR CDR3 was performed with the HTBI primer set. Each CDR3 protein is one row after TCRdb ran MiXCR on the multiplex PCR reads. Here the sample spans approximately 400,000 distinct CDR3 sequences, 15% to 17% being singletons. In its sample, this clonotype was seen many times. Its antigen is not known. The germline V and J ends were trimmed by 3 bases and 6 bases, with 6 bases remaining between them. This CDR3 comprises 11 residues. Study-wide points: A model of 13 V-J features distinguished ophthalmopathy from stable hyperthyroidism. Most clonotypes that expanded in the thyroid above 0.001 also showed up in blood.

Patients aged 18 to 65 had newly diagnosed hyperthyroidism that had lasted under 2 months. Any patient presenting with uncontrolled infection, other autoimmune disease, pregnancy or lactation was left out. The sequencing sample was made of blood. The clonotype comes from a woman in her late teens or twenties with Graves' hyperthyroidism. The chain uses TRBV12-3 or TRBV12-4 and TRBJ2-7; D gene unclear. CDR3 loop: CASSLSLEQYF. CDR3 bases: TGTGCCAGCAGTTTGTCCCTCGAGCAGTACTTC.